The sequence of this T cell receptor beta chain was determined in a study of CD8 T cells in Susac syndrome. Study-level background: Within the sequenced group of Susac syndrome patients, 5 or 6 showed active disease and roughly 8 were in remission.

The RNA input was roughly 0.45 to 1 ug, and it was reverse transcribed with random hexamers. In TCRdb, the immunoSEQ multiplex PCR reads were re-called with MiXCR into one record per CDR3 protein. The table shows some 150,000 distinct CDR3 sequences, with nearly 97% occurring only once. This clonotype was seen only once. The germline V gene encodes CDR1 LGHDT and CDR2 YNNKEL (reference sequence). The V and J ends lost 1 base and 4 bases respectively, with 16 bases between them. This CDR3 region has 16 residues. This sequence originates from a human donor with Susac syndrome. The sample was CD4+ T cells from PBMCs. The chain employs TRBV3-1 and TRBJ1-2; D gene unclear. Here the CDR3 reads CASSQGRGGTIYGYTF. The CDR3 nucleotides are TGTGCCAGCAGCCAAGGCCGCGGAGGAACGATCTATGGCTACACCTTC.